The rows below give T cell receptor beta chains drawn from one sample of a study of blood T cell repertoires in COVID-19. Assay used: immunoSEQ multiplex PCR; TCRdb lists only in-frame clones, some missing. In the table there are 430,000 or so clones, around 90% of which are singletons. The material sequenced was peripheral blood. The receptors here all came from a man between 18 and 35 years old with COVID-19, enrolled during active disease. Each CDR3 is given with its conserved first and last residue. A D gene is named only where the DNA matches it firmly. Clone size is given for some rows only: seen once, a few or many times, or a class if the clone is expanded.

D gene	J gene	V gene	clone size	CDR3 protein	CDR3 DNA
TRBD2	TRBJ2-1	TRBV9	.	CASSVAGRAGQYEQFF	TGTGCCAGCAGCGTAGCTGGACGAGCGGGGCAATATGAGCAGTTCTTC
TRBD1	TRBJ1-2	TRBV2	.	CASRRQGLEGYTF	TGTGCCAGCAGGAGACAGGGTCTGGAAGGCTACACCTTC
TRBD2	TRBJ2-1	TRBV27	.	CASSLKAGAYNEQFF	TGTGCCAGCAGTTTGAAAGCGGGAGCCTACAATGAGCAGTTCTTC
TRBD2	TRBJ2-1	TRBV2	.	CASWTAGTSVDNEQFF	TGTGCCAGCTGGACGGCGGGTACTAGCGTTGACAATGAGCAGTTCTTC
.	TRBJ2-1	TRBV9	.	CASSARQPYNNEQFF	TGTGCCAGCAGCGCCCGACAACCGTACAACAATGAGCAGTTCTTC
TRBD1	TRBJ2-5	TRBV25-1	.	CASSELGTEETQYF	TGTGCCAGCAGTGAACTAGGGACAGAAGAGACCCAGTACTTC
TRBD1	TRBJ2-3	TRBV18	.	CASLQSGTGDGTSTDTQYF	TGTGCCAGCCTTCAATCCGGGACAGGGGACGGAACTAGCACAGATACGCAGTATTTT
.	TRBJ2-1	TRBV18	.	CATAIGGNEQFF	TGTGCCACCGCAATCGGGGGAAATGAGCAGTTCTTC
TRBD1	TRBJ1-1	TRBV6-5	.	CASSYQGAAEAFF	TGTGCCAGCAGTTACCAGGGGGCCGCTGAAGCTTTCTTT
TRBD1	TRBJ2-5	TRBV2	.	CASSENPGTGVRETQYF	TGTGCCAGCAGCGAGAACCCCGGGACAGGGGTGCGGGAGACCCAGTACTTC
TRBD2	TRBJ2-7	TRBV3-1/TRBV3-2	few	CASSLGGAEEQYF	TGTGCCAGCAGCCTCGGGGGGGCCGAGGAGCAGTACTTC
TRBD1	TRBJ1-6	TRBV6-6	.	CASSRPSRQGRSYNSPLHF	TGTGCCAGCAGTCGCCCTTCTCGACAGGGGCGATCCTATAATTCACCCCTCCACTTT
TRBD1	TRBJ1-1	TRBV3-1/TRBV3-2	.	CASSPGTAPNDVFF	TGTGCCAGCAGCCCTGGGACAGCGCCTAATGACGTTTTCTTT
TRBD2	TRBJ2-1	TRBV5-5	.	CATGLAGARAEQFF	TGTGCCACGGGACTAGCGGGAGCTCGGGCTGAGCAGTTCTTC
.	TRBJ2-7	TRBV29-1	.	CSVKEVGHEQYF	TGCAGCGTAAAGGAGGTGGGCCACGAGCAGTACTTC
.	TRBJ1-1	TRBV3-1/TRBV3-2	.	CASSPTGANTEAFF	TGTGCCAGCAGCCCTACAGGAGCCAACACTGAAGCTTTCTTT
TRBD1	TRBJ2-1	TRBV7-3	.	CASSLRGGTGNNEQFF	TGTGCCAGCAGTTTAAGGGGCGGGACAGGCAACAATGAGCAGTTCTTC
TRBD1	TRBJ2-1	TRBV3-1/TRBV3-2	.	CASSQVAGTGDYNEQFF	TGTGCCAGCAGCCAAGTTGCCGGGACAGGGGACTACAATGAGCAGTTCTTC
.	TRBJ2-2	TRBV2	.	CASSSTGAYTGELFF	TGTGCCAGCAGTTCGACGGGTGCTTACACCGGGGAGCTGTTTTTT
TRBD1	TRBJ1-1	TRBV24-1	.	CATSDSRLHRGWDTEAFF	TGTGCCACCAGTGATTCCCGACTCCACAGGGGTTGGGACACTGAAGCTTTCTTT
TRBD2	TRBJ2-2	TRBV4-1	once	CASSPSISGVYTGELFF	TGCGCCAGCAGCCCCTCTATTAGCGGGGTATACACCGGGGAGCTGTTTTTT
.	TRBJ2-7	TRBV6-5	once	CASSYSGTFDYEQYF	TGTGCCAGCAGTTACTCCGGGACATTCGACTACGAGCAGTACTTC
.	TRBJ1-5	TRBV6-1	.	CASSEGFGSPRSSNQPQHF	TGTGCCAGCAGTGAAGGGTTCGGCAGCCCTAGGAGCAGCAATCAGCCCCAGCATTTT
TRBD2	TRBJ2-5	TRBV14	.	CASSQVAGVLWETQYF	TGTGCCAGCAGCCAAGTAGCGGGAGTCCTTTGGGAGACCCAGTACTTC
.	TRBJ2-5	TRBV5-5	.	CASSLGRRGRGQETQYF	TGTGCCAGCAGCTTGGGACGTCGGGGCCGAGGACAGGAGACCCAGTACTTC
TRBD1	TRBJ2-3	TRBV5-4	.	CASSSGDRGQRGLTTAQYF	TGTGCCAGCAGCTCGGGGGACAGGGGGCAGCGGGGTCTAACGACGGCGCAGTATTTT
.	TRBJ1-1	TRBV9	.	CASSVNFGNTEAFF	TGTGCCAGCAGCGTAAACTTCGGGAACACTGAAGCTTTCTTT
TRBD1	TRBJ1-1	TRBV2	few	CASSTGGANTEAFF	TGTGCCAGCAGCACAGGGGGCGCAAACACTGAAGCTTTCTTT
.	TRBJ2-5	TRBV27	.	CASSLSQGILETQYF	TGTGCCAGCAGTTTATCTCAGGGTATACTGGAGACCCAGTACTTC
.	TRBJ2-6	TRBV6-6	once	CASSPHMGRSGANVLTF	TGTGCCAGCAGTCCACATATGGGGAGGTCTGGGGCCAACGTCCTGACTTTC
TRBD1	TRBJ1-2	TRBV5-4	.	CASLVQGATYGYTF	TGTGCCAGCCTCGTGCAGGGGGCTACCTATGGCTACACCTTC
.	TRBJ1-1	TRBV27	.	CASSSQGNTEAFF	TGTGCCAGCAGTTCTCAGGGAAACACTGAAGCTTTCTTT
TRBD1	TRBJ2-1	TRBV24-1	.	CATSDAAQGGSYNEQFF	TGTGCCACCAGTGATGCGGCACAGGGGGGCTCCTACAATGAGCAGTTCTTC
TRBD2	TRBJ2-3	TRBV18	.	CASSPVHGTSRPDTQYF	TGTGCCAGCTCACCGGTTCATGGGACTAGCCGGCCAGATACGCAGTATTTT
.	TRBJ1-2	TRBV2	few	CASSDAARQSCTF	TGTGCCAGCAGTGACGCTGCGAGACAGTCGTGCACCTTC
TRBD1	TRBJ2-7	TRBV28	.	CASRRTGYEQYF	TGTGCCAGCAGACGGACAGGTTACGAGCAGTACTTC
.	TRBJ2-7	TRBV3-1/TRBV3-2	.	CASSHPPKGQDEQYF	TGTGCCAGCAGCCATCCCCCCAAAGGCCAGGACGAGCAGTACTTC
.	TRBJ2-7	TRBV7-8	few	CASSLAGGPSGEQYF	TGTGCCAGCAGCTTAGCGGGAGGCCCTTCGGGAGAGCAGTACTTC
TRBD2	TRBJ2-7	TRBV5-4	.	CASSSQWEGDEQYF	TGTGCCAGCAGCAGCCAGTGGGAGGGCGACGAGCAGTACTTC
.	TRBJ1-5	TRBV3-1/TRBV3-2	.	CASSQGLLGQPQHF	TGTGCCAGCAGCCAGGGTCTCCTAGGCCAGCCCCAGCATTTT
TRBD2	TRBJ2-1	TRBV6-2/TRBV6-3	few	CASSRSGSSYNEQFF	TGTGCCAGCAGCCGTAGCGGGAGCTCCTACAATGAGCAGTTCTTC
TRBD1	TRBJ1-6	TRBV6-4	.	CASSPGTGFQNSPLHF	TGTGCCAGCAGTCCCGGGACAGGGTTTCAAAATTCACCCCTCCACTTT